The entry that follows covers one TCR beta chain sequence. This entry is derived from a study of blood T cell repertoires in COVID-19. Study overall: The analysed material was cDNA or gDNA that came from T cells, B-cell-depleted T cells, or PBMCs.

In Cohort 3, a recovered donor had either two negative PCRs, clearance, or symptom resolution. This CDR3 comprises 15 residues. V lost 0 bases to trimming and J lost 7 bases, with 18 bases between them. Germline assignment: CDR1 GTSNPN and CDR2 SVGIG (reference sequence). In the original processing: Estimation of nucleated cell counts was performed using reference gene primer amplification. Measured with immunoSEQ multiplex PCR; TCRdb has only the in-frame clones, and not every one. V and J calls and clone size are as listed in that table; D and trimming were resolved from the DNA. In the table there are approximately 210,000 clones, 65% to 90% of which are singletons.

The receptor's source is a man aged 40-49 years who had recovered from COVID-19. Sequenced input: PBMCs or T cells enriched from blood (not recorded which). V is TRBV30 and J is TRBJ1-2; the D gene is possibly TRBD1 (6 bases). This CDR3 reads CAWSVPWGRSGGYTF. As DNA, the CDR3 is TGTGCCTGGAGTGTACCGTGGGGGCGTTCGGGTGGCTACACCTTC.